This record covers a single T cell receptor beta chain. Its cognate antigen is unknown. The time point was: patch test 1, 2 weeks after DPC sensitization. Treatment in this sample: therapeutic diphenylcyclopropenone sensitization with weekly scalp DPC. These data are taken from a study of human T cells and chemical hapten exposure. Study observations and caveats: Positive correlation was observed between PT1 expanded TCR counts and patch test score. Expanded TCRs grouped into significantly more large CDR3 similarity clusters than controls produced.

V lost 4 bases and J lost 8; bases outside the gene matches: 8. Germline CDR1 reads SQVTM; CDR2 reads ANQGSEA. The CDR3 covers 14 residues. Authors' data handling: A per-sample median of around 100,000 TCRs was observed, with a range of roughly 23,224 to 750,000. TCRdb reprocessed the RACE reads via MiXCR and lists one record per CDR3 protein. The authors' filters were not applied to this entry. The sample holds 380,000 or so distinct CDR3 sequences; around 5% are singletons and the top ten take under 3%. The specimen was whole blood, collected in connection with sensitization to the hapten diphenylcyclopropenone (DPC). The rearrangement links TRBV29-1 to TRBJ2-1, with 10 bases matching TRBD2. The source is a woman in her 50s with alopecia areata. Some clones in this sample may be carry-over from other donors' samples. CDR3 region: CSVGGLASFDEQFF. CDR3 coding DNA: TGCAGCGTTGGGGGACTAGCGAGTTTCGATGAGCAGTTCTTC.